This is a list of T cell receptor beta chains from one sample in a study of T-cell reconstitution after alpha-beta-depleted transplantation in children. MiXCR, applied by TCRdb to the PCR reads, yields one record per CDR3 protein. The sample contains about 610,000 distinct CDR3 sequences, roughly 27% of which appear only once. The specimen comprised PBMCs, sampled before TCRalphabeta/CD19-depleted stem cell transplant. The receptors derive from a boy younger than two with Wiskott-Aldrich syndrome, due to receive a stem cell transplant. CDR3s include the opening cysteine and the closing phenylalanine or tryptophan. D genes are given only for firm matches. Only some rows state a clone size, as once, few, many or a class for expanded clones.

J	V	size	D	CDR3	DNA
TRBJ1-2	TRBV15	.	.	CATSTPDNIYGYTF	TGTGCCACCAGCACCCCTGACAATATCTATGGCTACACCTTC
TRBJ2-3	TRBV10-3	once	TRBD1	CTIRGDRGPFHTQYF	TGTACCATCAGGGGGGACAGGGGGCCCTTCCATACGCAGTATTTT
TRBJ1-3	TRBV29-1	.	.	CSYGVGNTIYF	TGCAGCTACGGAGTCGGAAACACCATATATTTT
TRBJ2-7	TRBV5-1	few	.	CASSLGGLTSSYEQYF	TGCGCCAGCAGCTTGGGCGGACTCACGAGCTCCTACGAGCAGTACTTC
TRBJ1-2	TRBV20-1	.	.	CSAIGGAAYGYTF	TGCAGTGCTATTGGGGGAGCTGCCTATGGCTACACCTTC
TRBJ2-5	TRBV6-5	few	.	CASSLDPGARGTQYF	TGTGCCAGCAGTTTGGACCCAGGGGCCCGGGGGACCCAGTACTTC
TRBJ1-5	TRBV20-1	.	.	CSARLPAGIYQPQHF	TGCAGTGCTAGACTCCCCGCGGGGATTTATCAGCCCCAGCATTTT
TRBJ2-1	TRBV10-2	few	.	CASSASPSGNEQFF	TGCGCCAGCAGTGCATCTCCGAGCGGGAATGAGCAGTTCTTC
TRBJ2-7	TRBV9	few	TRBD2	CASSPLGTSGAYEQYF	TGTGCCAGCAGCCCCCTAGGGACTAGCGGGGCCTACGAGCAGTACTTC
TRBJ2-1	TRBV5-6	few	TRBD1	CASSPRDSRPEQFF	TGTGCCAGCAGCCCCCGGGACAGCCGACCGGAGCAGTTCTTC
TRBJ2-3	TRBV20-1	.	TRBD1	CSVADRAFTDTQYF	TGCAGTGTCGCTGACAGGGCTTTCACAGATACGCAGTATTTT
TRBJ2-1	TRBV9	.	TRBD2	CASSSRLAGDNEQFF	TGTGCCAGCAGCTCACGACTAGCGGGGGATAATGAGCAGTTCTTC
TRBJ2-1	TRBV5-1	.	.	CASSLGPTVDEQFF	TGCGCCAGCAGCTTGGGACCCACGGTAGATGAGCAGTTCTTC
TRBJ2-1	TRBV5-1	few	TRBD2	CASSQLAENEQFF	TGCGCCAGCAGCCAACTAGCGGAGAATGAGCAGTTCTTC
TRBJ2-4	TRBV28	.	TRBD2	CASSFDSWGTTIKNIQYF	TGTGCCAGCAGTTTTGACTCTTGGGGGACTACAATCAAAAACATTCAGTACTTC
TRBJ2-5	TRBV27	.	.	CASSSIPLRVGKETQYF	TGTGCCAGCAGTTCTATTCCCTTGAGGGTGGGAAAAGAGACCCAGTACTTC
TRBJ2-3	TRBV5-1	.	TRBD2	CASKPRGLAGSTDTQYF	TGCGCCAGCAAGCCGAGGGGACTAGCGGGATCTACAGATACGCAGTATTTT
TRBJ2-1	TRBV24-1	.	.	CATSDPGRSNEQFF	TGTGCCACCAGTGATCCGGGACGGAGCAATGAGCAGTTCTTC
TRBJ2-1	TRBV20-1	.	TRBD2	CSARDGGAGTYNEQFF	TGCAGTGCTAGAGATGGAGGAGCGGGGACTTACAATGAGCAGTTCTTC
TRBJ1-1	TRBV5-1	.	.	CASRWGRLNTEAFF	TGCGCCAGCCGTTGGGGACGGTTGAACACTGAAGCTTTCTTT
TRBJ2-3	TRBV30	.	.	CAWTRGGFTDTQYF	TGTGCCTGGACCCGAGGGGGATTCACAGATACGCAGTATTTT
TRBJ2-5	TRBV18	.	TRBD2	CASSPPRLAGGETQYF	TGTGCCAGCTCACCACCGAGACTAGCGGGAGGAGAGACCCAGTACTTC
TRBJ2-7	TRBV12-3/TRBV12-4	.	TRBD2	CASTRTVAGSYEQYF	TGTGCCAGCACGAGGACGGTAGCGGGATCCTACGAGCAGTACTTC
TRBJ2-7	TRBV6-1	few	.	CASSGWGSLGYEQYF	TGTGCCAGCAGTGGGTGGGGGAGTCTAGGGTACGAGCAGTACTTC
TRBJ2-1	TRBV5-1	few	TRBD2	CASSLKRSGDEQFF	TGCGCCAGCAGCTTGAAGAGGAGCGGGGACGAGCAGTTCTTC
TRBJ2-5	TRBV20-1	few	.	CSASALETQYF	TGCAGTGCTAGCGCCTTAGAGACCCAGTACTTC
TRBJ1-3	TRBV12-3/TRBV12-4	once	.	CASSFIQVPNTIYF	TGTGCCAGCAGTTTCATCCAGGTGCCAAACACCATATATTTT
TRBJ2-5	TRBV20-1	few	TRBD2	CSARQVETSGLYQETQYF	TGCAGTGCTAGGCAGGTAGAGACTAGCGGGCTGTACCAAGAGACCCAGTACTTC
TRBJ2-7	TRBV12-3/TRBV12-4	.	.	CASSLKRNYEQYF	TGTGCCAGCAGTTTGAAGCGGAACTACGAGCAGTACTTC
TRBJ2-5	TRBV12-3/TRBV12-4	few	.	CASSLNFQETQYF	TGTGCCAGCAGTTTGAACTTTCAAGAGACCCAGTACTTC
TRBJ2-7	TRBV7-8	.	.	CASSLAGSPSEQYF	TGTGCCAGCAGCTTAGCGGGGAGTCCAAGCGAGCAGTACTTC
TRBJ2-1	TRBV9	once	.	CASSEPGPKFF	TGTGCCAGCAGCGAACCGGGACCAAAGTTCTTC
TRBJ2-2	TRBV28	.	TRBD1	CASRPGTATGELFF	TGTGCCAGCAGGCCTGGGACAGCCACCGGGGAGCTGTTTTTT
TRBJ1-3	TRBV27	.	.	CASKQLSGNTIYF	TGTGCCAGCAAACAGCTCTCTGGAAACACCATATATTTT
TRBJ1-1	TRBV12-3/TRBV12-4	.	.	CASSLRINTEAFF	TGTGCCAGCAGTTTAAGGATCAACACTGAAGCTTTCTTT
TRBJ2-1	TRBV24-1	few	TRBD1	CATSDRDRGDEQFF	TGTGCCACCAGTGATAGGGACAGGGGGGATGAGCAGTTCTTC
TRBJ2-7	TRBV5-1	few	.	CASSPQGPSSYEQYF	TGCGCCAGCAGCCCGCAGGGACCGAGCTCCTACGAGCAGTACTTC
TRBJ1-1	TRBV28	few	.	CASSSQLMNTEAFF	TGTGCCAGCAGTTCACAGTTGATGAACACTGAAGCTTTCTTT
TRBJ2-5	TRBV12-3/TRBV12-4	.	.	CASSFSPPGVGETQYF	TGTGCCAGCAGTTTTTCCCCCCCGGGAGTCGGGGAGACCCAGTACTTC
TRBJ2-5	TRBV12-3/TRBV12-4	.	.	CASSLRAETETQYF	TGTGCCAGCAGTTTAAGGGCGGAGACGGAGACCCAGTACTTC
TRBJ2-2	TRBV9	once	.	CASSVFGRNTGELFF	TGTGCCAGCAGCGTATTTGGGCGGAACACCGGGGAGCTGTTTTTT